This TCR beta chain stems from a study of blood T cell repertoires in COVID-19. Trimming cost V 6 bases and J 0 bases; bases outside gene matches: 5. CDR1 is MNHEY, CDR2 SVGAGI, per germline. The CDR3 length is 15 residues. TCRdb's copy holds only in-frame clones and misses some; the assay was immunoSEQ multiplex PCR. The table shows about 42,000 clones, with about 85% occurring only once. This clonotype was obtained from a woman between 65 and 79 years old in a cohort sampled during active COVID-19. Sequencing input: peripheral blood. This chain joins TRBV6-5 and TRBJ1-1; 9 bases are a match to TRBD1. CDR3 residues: CASRAQGALNTEAFF. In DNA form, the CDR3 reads TGTGCCAGCAGGGCACAGGGGGCCTTGAACACTGAAGCTTTCTTT.